The T cell receptor (beta chain) under discussion was sequenced for a study of blood T cells in healthy people across ages. As concerns this clonotype: No antigen is known for it.

The second PCR ran roughly 7 to 12 cycles with a sample-barcoded 5' primer and J-beta primers. TCRdb re-called the 5' RACE reads with MiXCR, one entry per CDR3 protein. The sample carries about 1.6 million distinct CDR3 sequences, roughly a third recorded once. Germline lookup yields CDR1 SNHLY and CDR2 FYNNEI. Between the trimmed V and J ends, which lost 5 bases and 2 bases, there was a span of 12 bases. The CDR3 totals 15 residues. Points from the study as a whole: Significant beta diversity loss was already apparent by age roughly 43, declining roughly linearly.

The sequence was collected from a woman younger than 45 in good health. The chain couples TRBV2 to TRBJ2-2; D remains unclear. The sample was blood. CDR3 protein: CASSSRADNTGELFF. CDR3 in DNA: TGTGCCAGCAGTTCCCGGGCAGATAACACCGGGGAGCTGTTTTTT.